This T cell receptor (beta chain) was captured by sequencing in a study of CD8 T cells in Susac syndrome. Study-wide results and limits: The authors acknowledged that their TCR sequencing and HLA analysis involved a relatively small number of individuals.

Of note for this clonotype: Its antigen is still unknown.

CD8+ and CD4+ T cells from blood underwent TCR beta sequencing, which was carried out in a high-throughput format. Healthy donors served as the controls. They were matched for age and sex. It was with random hexamers that 0.5 to 1 ug RNA was reverse transcribed. TCRdb ran MiXCR on the immunoSEQ multiplex PCR reads and lists one entry per CDR3 protein. The sample gives 110,000 or so distinct CDR3 sequences, roughly 97% of which show up once; 0.09% to 0.1% is in the top ten. This CDR3 region has 13 residues. Germline V lookup: CDR1 LGHDT, CDR2 YNNKEL (reference sequence). V lost 2 bases, J lost 4 bases, and 1 base stayed unmatched.

Source material: CD4+ T cells from PBMCs. This chain connects TRBV3-1 to TRBJ2-7, with TRBD1 matching over 8 bases. The TCR comes from a human donor in good health. The CDR3 DNA sequence: TGTGCCAGCAGCCAACAGGGGGCTTACGAGCAGTACTTC. Protein: CASSQQGAYEQYF.